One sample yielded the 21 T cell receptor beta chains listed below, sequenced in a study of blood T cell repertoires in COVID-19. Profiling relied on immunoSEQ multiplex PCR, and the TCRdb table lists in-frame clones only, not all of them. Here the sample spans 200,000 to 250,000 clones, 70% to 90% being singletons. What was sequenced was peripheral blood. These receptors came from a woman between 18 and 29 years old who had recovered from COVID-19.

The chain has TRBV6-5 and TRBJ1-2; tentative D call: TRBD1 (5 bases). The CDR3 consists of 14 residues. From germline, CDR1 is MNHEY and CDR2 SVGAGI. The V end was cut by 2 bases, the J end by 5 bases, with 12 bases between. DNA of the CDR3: TGTGCCAGCAGTTACGCGGACACGTTATATGGCTACACCTTC. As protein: CASSYADTLYGYTF.

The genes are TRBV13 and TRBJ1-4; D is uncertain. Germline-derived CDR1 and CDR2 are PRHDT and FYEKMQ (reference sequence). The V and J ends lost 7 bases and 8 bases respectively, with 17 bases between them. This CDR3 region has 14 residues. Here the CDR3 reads CASTYAQSREKLFF. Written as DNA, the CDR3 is TGTGCCAGCACCTACGCACAGTCAAGAGAAAAACTGTTTTTT. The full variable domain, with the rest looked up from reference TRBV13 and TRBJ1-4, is AAGVIQSPRHLIKEKRETATLKCYPIPRHDTVYWYQQGPGQDPQFLISFYEKMQSDKGSIPDRFSAQQFSDYHSELNMSSLELGDSALYFCASTYAQSREKLFFGSGTQLSVL.

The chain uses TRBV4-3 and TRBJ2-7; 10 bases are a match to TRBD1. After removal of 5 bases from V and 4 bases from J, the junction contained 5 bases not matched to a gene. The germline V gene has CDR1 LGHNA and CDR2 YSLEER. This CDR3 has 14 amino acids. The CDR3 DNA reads TGCGCCAGCAGCTATCGACAGGGGGCATACGAGCAGTACTTC. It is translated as CASSYRQGAYEQYF.

DNA of the CDR3: TGTGCCAGCAGCCAAGAAGTGGGGGGAGGCAATCAGCCCCAGCATTTT. Translating gives CASSQEVGGGNQPQHF. This chain uses TRBV4-2 with TRBJ1-5, with a possible D match to TRBD1 (5 bases). V dropped 0 bases and J dropped 2 bases, with 11 bases sitting between them. Germline V gene lookup returns CDR1 LGHNA and CDR2 YNFKEQ. The length of the CDR3 is 16 residues.

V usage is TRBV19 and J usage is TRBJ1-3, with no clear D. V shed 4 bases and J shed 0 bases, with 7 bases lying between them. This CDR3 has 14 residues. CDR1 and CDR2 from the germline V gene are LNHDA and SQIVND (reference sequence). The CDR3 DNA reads TGTGCCAGTAGTAGGTCTATCTCTGGAAACACCATATATTTT. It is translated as CASSRSISGNTIYF.

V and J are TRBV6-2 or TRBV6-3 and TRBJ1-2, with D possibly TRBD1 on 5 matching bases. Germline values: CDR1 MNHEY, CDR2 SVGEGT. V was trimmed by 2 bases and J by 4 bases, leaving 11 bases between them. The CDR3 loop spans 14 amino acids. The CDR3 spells CASSYTDNIYGYTF. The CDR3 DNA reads TGTGCCAGCAGTTACACGGACAATATCTATGGCTACACCTTC.

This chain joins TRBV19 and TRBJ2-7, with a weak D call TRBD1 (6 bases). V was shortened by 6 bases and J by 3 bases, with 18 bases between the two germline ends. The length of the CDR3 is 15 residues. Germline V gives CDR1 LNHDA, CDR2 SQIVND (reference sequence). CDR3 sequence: CASRTGSAAGYEQYF. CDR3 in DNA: TGTGCCAGTAGGACAGGCTCCGCCGCTGGCTACGAGCAGTACTTC.

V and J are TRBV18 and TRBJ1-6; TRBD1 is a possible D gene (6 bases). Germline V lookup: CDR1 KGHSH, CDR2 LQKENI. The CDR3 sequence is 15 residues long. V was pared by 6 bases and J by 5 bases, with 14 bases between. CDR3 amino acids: CASSQRGANNSPLHF. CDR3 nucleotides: TGTGCCAGCTCTCAGCGGGGGGCGAATAATTCACCCCTCCACTTT. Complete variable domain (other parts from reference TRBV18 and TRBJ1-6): NAGVMQNPRHLVRRRGQEARLRCSPMKGHSHVYWYRQLPEEGLKFMVYLQKENIIDESGMPKERFSAEFPKEGPSILRIQQVVRGDSAAYFCASSQRGANNSPLHFGNGTRLTVT.

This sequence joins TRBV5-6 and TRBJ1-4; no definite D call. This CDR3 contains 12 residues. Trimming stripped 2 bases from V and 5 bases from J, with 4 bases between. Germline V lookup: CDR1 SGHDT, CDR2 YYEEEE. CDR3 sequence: CASSFSNEKLFF. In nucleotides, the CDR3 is TGTGCCAGCAGCTTCTCGAATGAAAAACTGTTTTTT.

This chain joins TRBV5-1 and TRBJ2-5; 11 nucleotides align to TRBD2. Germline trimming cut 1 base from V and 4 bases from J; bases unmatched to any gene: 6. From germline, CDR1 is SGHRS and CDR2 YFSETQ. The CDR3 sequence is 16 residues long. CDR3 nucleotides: TGCGCCAGCAGCTTGATTTCGCTAGCGGGAGGAGAGACCCAGTACTTC. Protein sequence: CASSLISLAGGETQYF.

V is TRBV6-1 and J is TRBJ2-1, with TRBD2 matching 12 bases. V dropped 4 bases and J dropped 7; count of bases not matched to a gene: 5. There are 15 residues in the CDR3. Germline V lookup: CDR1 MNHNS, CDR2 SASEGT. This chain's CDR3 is CASSGRTSGTNEQFF. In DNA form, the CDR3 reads TGTGCCAGCAGTGGCCGGACTAGCGGGACTAATGAGCAGTTCTTC.

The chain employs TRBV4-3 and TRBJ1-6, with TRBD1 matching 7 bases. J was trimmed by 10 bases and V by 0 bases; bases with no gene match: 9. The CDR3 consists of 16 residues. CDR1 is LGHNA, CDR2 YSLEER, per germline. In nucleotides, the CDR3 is TGCGCCAGCAGCCAAGATCCCATGCAGGGGGAATCACCCCTCCACTTT. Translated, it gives CASSQDPMQGESPLHF.

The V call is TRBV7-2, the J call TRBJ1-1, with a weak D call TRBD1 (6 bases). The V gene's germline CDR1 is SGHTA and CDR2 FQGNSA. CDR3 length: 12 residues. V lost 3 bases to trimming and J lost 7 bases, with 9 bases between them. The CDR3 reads CASSLGAGEAFF. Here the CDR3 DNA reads TGTGCCAGCAGCTTGGGGGCGGGTGAAGCTTTCTTT.

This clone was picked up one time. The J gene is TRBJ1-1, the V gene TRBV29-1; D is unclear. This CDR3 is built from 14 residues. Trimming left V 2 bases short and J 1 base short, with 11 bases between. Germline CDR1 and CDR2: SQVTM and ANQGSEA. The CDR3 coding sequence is TGCAGCGTTGAAACAGTGCCTTGGAACACTGAAGCTTTCTTT. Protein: CSVETVPWNTEAFF. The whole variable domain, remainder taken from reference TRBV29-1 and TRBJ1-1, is SAVISQKPSRDICQRGTSLTIQCQVDSQVTMMFWYRQQPGQSLTLIATANQGSEATYESGFVIDKFPISRPNLTFSTLTVSNMSPEDSSIYLCSVETVPWNTEAFFGQGTRLTVV.

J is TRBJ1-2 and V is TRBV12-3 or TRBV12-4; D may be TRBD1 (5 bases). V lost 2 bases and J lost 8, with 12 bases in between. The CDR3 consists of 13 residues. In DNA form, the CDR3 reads TGTGCCAGCAGTTTAAGTTCGGGGGACGGCTACACCTTC. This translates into CASSLSSGDGYTF.

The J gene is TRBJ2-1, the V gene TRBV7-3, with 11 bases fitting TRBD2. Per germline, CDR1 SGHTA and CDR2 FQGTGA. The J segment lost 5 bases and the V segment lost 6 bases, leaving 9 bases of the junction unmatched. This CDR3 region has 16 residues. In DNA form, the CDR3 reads TGTGCCAGCAGTCACTTCGGGACTAGCGGTAACAATGAGCAGTTCTTC. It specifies CASSHFGTSGNNEQFF.

The CDR3 protein is CASSLPSTLGRTGELFF. The CDR3 DNA reads TGTGCCAGCAGCTTACCCTCTACTCTAGGTCGAACCGGGGAGCTGTTTTTT. V usage is TRBV7-9 and J usage is TRBJ2-2; no reliable D call. Trimming removed 2 bases from V and 5 bases from J, with 18 bases in between. Germline V gene sequence: CDR1 SEHNR, CDR2 FQNEAQ (reference sequence). The CDR3 has 17 residues.

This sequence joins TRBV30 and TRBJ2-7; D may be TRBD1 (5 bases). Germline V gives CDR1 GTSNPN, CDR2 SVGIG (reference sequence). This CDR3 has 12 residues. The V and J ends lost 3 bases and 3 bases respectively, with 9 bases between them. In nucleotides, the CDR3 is TGTGCCTGGAGGACAGCTATCTACGAGCAGTACTTC. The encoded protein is CAWRTAIYEQYF.

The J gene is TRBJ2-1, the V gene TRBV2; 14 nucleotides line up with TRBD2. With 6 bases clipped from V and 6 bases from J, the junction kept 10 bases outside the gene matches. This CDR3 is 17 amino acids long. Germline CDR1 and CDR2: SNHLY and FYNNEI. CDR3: CASRERLAGGPGNEQFF. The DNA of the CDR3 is TGTGCCAGCAGGGAAAGACTAGCGGGAGGGCCGGGCAATGAGCAGTTCTTC.

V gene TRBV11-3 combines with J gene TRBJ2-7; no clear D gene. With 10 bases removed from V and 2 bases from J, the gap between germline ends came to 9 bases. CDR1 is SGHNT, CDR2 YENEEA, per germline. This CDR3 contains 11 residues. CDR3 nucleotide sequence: TGTGCCACCACAGACCCCTACGAGCAGTACTTC. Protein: CATTDPYEQYF.

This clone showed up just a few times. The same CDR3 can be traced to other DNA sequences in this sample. CDR3 sequence reads: CASSLGLADTDTQYF. CDR3 bases: TGCGCCAGCAGCTTGGGTCTAGCAGACACAGATACGCAGTATTTT. V usage is TRBV5-1 and J usage is TRBJ2-3; TRBD2 is a possible D gene (5 bases). V was trimmed by 0 bases and J by 2 bases, leaving 10 bases between them. The CDR3 sequence is 15 residues long. CDR1 and CDR2 (germline): SGHRS, YFSETQ.